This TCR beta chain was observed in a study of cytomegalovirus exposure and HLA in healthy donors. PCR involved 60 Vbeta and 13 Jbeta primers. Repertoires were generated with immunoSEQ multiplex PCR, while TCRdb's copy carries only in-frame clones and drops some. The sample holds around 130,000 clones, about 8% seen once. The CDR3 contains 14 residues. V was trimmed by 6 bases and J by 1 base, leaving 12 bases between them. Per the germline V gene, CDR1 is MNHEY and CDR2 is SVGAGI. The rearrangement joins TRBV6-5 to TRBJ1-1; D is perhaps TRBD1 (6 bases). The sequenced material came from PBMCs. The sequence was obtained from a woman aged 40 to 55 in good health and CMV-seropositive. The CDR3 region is CASSWDTKNTEAFF. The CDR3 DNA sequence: TGTGCCAGCAGCTGGGACACTAAGAACACTGAAGCTTTCTTT.